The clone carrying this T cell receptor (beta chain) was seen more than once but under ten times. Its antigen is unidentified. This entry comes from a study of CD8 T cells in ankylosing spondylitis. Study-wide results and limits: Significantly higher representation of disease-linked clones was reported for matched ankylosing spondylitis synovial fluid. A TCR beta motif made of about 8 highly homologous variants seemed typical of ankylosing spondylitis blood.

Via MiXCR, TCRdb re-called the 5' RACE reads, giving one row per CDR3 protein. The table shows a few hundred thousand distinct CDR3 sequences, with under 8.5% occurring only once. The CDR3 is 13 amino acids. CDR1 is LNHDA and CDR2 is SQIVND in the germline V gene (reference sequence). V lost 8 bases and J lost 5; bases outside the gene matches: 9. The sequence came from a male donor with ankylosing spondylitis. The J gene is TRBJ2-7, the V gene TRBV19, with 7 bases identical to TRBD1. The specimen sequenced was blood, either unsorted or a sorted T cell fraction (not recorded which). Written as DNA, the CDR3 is TGTGCCAGTGGGGCCACAGGGGCCAACGAGCAGTACTTC. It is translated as CASGATGANEQYF.